Reported below is one T cell receptor (beta chain). In the original workflow: Amplifying reference gene primers gave estimates of nucleated cell counts. Sequenced by immunoSEQ multiplex PCR; TCRdb stores in-frame clones only, minus some. The D gene and trimming were derived from the DNA, and the V and J assignments and clone size from that table. Among about 120,000 clones listed, roughly 84% were seen once. These data come from a study of blood T cell repertoires in COVID-19. Whole-study context: From the United States, Italy and Spain came samples of acute and convalescent COVID-19. PBMCs, B-cell-depleted T cells, or T cells were the source of the cDNA or gDNA that made up the material.

Sequenced sample: peripheral blood. This sequence was found in a man in his forties with acute or convalescent COVID-19.

Written as DNA, the CDR3 is TGTGCCAGCAGTTTGACCGGGCCTTGGGGAGATGAAAAACTGTTTTTT. Protein sequence: CASSLTGPWGDEKLFF. The rearrangement links TRBV27 to TRBJ1-4, with no clear D. V was trimmed by 3 bases and J by 6 bases, leaving 17 bases between them. Germline CDR1 and CDR2: MNHEY and SMNVEV (reference sequence). The CDR3 loop spans 16 amino acids.